The source of this T cell receptor beta chain is a study of metastatic and nonmetastatic thyroid tumors. About the research overall: The study looked at repertoires side by side in blood and in tumor or nodule tissue from malignant and benign thyroid patients.

This clone showed up many times. Its antigen is currently unknown. V lost 0 bases, J lost 7 bases, and 10 bases lay in between. The CDR3 extends over 13 amino acids. Germline CDR1 is GTSNPN and CDR2 is SVGIG (reference sequence). The study, taken as a whole, reports: Reportedly, malignant thyroid tumors had significantly higher TCR beta diversity than benign nodules, in blood and tumor.

As handled by the study authors: A papillary thyroid cancer distant-metastasis classifier was built from CDR3 differences across clinicopathological groups. TCRdb reanalyzed the PCR reads via MiXCR. The V and J calls reflect TCRdb's pipeline rather than the authors' work. The sample holds about 52,000 clones, approximately 15% seen once. Treatment of any kind had been given to no patient before thyroid surgery. This receptor was identified in a female donor with papillary thyroid cancer or a benign thyroid nodule (not recorded which). Some clones in this sample may be carry-over from other donors' samples. The sequencing input was blood. The rearrangement links TRBV30 to TRBJ1-5, with D unclear. This CDR3 reads CAWSVGVHQPQHF. DNA for the CDR3: TGTGCCTGGAGTGTCGGGGTGCACCAGCCCCAGCATTTT.